This TCR beta chain was sequenced during a study of shared clonotypes between healthy human individuals. For the study at large: Used for every donor were three CD4 naive, three CD4 memory, two CD8 naive and one CD8 memory plate. General study results and limits: Sharing of clonotypes among donors was expected to vary with sequencing depth. Only blood was sampled, and tissue TCR repertoires likely differ from blood ones.

Using immunoSEQ multiplex PCR, the repertoire was profiled, and TCRdb retains in-frame clones only, with some absent. The table includes approximately 2.3 million clones, approximately 93% detected once. With regard to this clone: Antigen: not known.

V dropped 5 bases and J dropped 5 bases, with 18 bases sitting between them. This CDR3 contains 15 residues. Germline CDR1 SGHTA, CDR2 FQGNSA. Donation came from healthy HIV-negative adults that had no recent acute infections or vaccinations. The clonotype comes from a man aged 18 to 30 in good health. Some clones in this sample may be carry-over from other donors' samples. Sequenced: naive CD4+ T cells from PBMCs. Stated subset: CD45RA+ positively selected. The V gene is TRBV7-2, the J gene TRBJ1-2; maybe TRBD1 (5 bases). CDR3 in DNA: TGTGCCAGCAGCCAGGCAGGGAGCCATTCTTATGGCTACACCTTC. Translating gives CASSQAGSHSYGYTF.